The present T cell receptor (beta chain) was sequenced within a study of human T cells and chemical hapten exposure. The wider study: Per-sample TCR yields varied mainly from small pooled library volume differences.

The study extracted total RNA from unfractionated whole blood. This clonotype has a handful of counts. TCRdb re-called the 5' RACE reads with MiXCR, one entry per CDR3 protein. Found here are more than 75,000 distinct CDR3 sequences, approximately 15% of them singletons; the top ten hold under 7.5%. The CDR3 length is 14 residues. The V gene's germline CDR1 is DFQATT and CDR2 SNEGSKA (reference sequence). J lost 2 bases, V lost 6 bases, and 7 bases had no gene match. The sequence was collected from a female donor in good health. The chain has TRBV20-1 and TRBJ2-7; 10 bases match TRBD1. This chain's CDR3 is CSAGDRGSTYEQYF. The CDR3 region has the DNA TGCAGTGCCGGGGACAGGGGATCGACCTACGAGCAGTACTTC.